These 10 T cell receptor beta chains originate from one sample sequenced in a study of monozygotic twins with cystic fibrosis. Some clones are missing from TCRdb's copy, which holds only in-frame ones; the method was immunoSEQ multiplex PCR. The sample contains approximately 24,000 clones, roughly 89% of which appear only once. Sequenced: blood. All receptors derive from a woman in her twenties or thirties with cystic fibrosis.

The rearrangement joins TRBV19 to TRBJ2-3, with D hard to call. Germline V CDR1 and CDR2: LNHDA, SQIVND (reference sequence). This CDR3 region has 13 residues. Between the trimmed V and J ends, which lost 4 bases and 0 bases, there was a span of 5 bases. The CDR3 spells CASSTPSTDTQYF. CDR3 in DNA: TGTGCCAGTAGTACGCCTAGCACAGATACGCAGTATTTT.

The V gene is TRBV5-4, the J gene TRBJ2-1; D may be TRBD1 (6 bases). V lost 3 bases and J 3 bases, leaving 10 bases between the germline ends. Germline assignment: CDR1 SGHNT and CDR2 YYREEE (reference sequence). This CDR3 has 14 residues. The CDR3 protein is CASSSTGHYNEQFF. The CDR3 nucleotides read TGTGCCAGCAGCTCTACGGGACACTACAATGAGCAGTTCTTC.

V usage is TRBV4-3 and J usage is TRBJ2-7; D might be TRBD1 (5 bases). Germline V gives CDR1 LGHNA, CDR2 YSLEER. The CDR3 covers 15 residues. Trimming removed 2 bases from V and 0 bases from J, with 11 bases in between. CDR3 sequence: CASSQLRASSYEQYF. The CDR3 DNA follows: TGCGCCAGCAGCCAACTCAGGGCGAGCTCCTACGAGCAGTACTTC.

The chain uses TRBV4-3 and TRBJ2-7, with D perhaps matching TRBD1 (6 bases). Germline V gene data show CDR1 as LGHNA and CDR2 as YSLEER. The CDR3 runs 16 residues. V was shortened by 0 bases and J by 5 bases, with 17 bases between the two germline ends. CDR3 loop: CASSQDKWGHRNEQYF. DNA of the CDR3: TGCGCCAGCAGCCAAGATAAATGGGGGCACCGAAACGAGCAGTACTTC.

The chain employs TRBV19 and TRBJ1-5; D is possibly TRBD1 (5 bases). V lost 3 bases to trimming and J lost 5 bases, with 11 bases between them. The CDR3 length is 14 residues. The germline gives CDR1 LNHDA, CDR2 SQIVND (reference sequence). The CDR3 spells CASSIPWGDQPQHF. The CDR3 DNA reads as TGTGCCAGTAGTATTCCTTGGGGGGATCAGCCCCAGCATTTT.

The chain is built from TRBV6-5 and TRBJ2-3; maybe TRBD2 (5 bases). V gave up 2 bases and J gave up 1 base, with 10 bases separating them. The CDR3 runs to 15 residues. Looked up from germline, CDR1 is MNHEY and CDR2 is SVGAGI. The CDR3 spells CASSYPTGGTDTQYF. In nucleotides, the CDR3 is TGTGCCAGCAGTTACCCAACCGGGGGCACAGATACGCAGTATTTT.

This sequence joins TRBV29-1 and TRBJ2-2; TRBD1 matches at 10 bases. The CDR3 has 15 residues. The V gene end was trimmed by 6 bases and the J gene end by 7 bases; junction bases not matched to a gene: 11. CDR1 and CDR2 (germline): SQVTM, ANQGSEA. The CDR3 is CSVYLRDRGHGELFF. CDR3 nucleotide sequence: TGCAGCGTATACCTCCGGGACAGGGGCCACGGGGAGCTGTTTTTT.

This rearrangement joins TRBV6-6 to TRBJ1-1, with TRBD1 as a possible D gene (5 bases). The CDR3 is 14 residues long. Germline CDR1 is MNHNY and CDR2 is SVGAGI (reference sequence). The ends were cut back, 2 bases at V and 3 bases at J, with 10 bases in the middle. Written as DNA, the CDR3 is TGTGCCAGCAGTTACCCAGGGCCACACACTGAAGCTTTCTTT. Its protein is CASSYPGPHTEAFF.

This chain connects TRBV7-8 to TRBJ2-5; TRBD2 aligns across 14 bases. J gave up 7 bases and V 1 base, and 11 bases lay outside the gene matches. The CDR3 runs 18 residues. Germline CDR1 SGHVS, CDR2 FQNEAQ. The CDR3 is CASSLDEGLAGAGGTQYF. CDR3 in DNA: TGTGCCAGCAGCTTAGATGAGGGACTAGCGGGGGCTGGAGGGACCCAGTACTTC. Full variable domain (rest looked up from reference TRBV7-8 and TRBJ2-5): GAGVSQSPRYKVAKRGQDVALRCDPISGHVSLFWYQQALGQGPEFLTYFQNEAQLDKSGLPSDRFFAERPEGSVSTLKIQRTQQEDSAVYLCASSLDEGLAGAGGTQYFGPGTRLLVL.

The chain links TRBV10-2 to TRBJ2-7; TRBD1 aligns across 7 bases. Germline V lookup: CDR1 WSHSY, CDR2 SAAADI. V dropped 7 bases and J dropped 5; count of bases not matched to a gene: 2. This CDR3 has 11 amino acids. The CDR3 loop reads CASNGQDEQYF. CDR3 nucleotide sequence: TGCGCCAGCAACGGACAGGACGAGCAGTACTTC.